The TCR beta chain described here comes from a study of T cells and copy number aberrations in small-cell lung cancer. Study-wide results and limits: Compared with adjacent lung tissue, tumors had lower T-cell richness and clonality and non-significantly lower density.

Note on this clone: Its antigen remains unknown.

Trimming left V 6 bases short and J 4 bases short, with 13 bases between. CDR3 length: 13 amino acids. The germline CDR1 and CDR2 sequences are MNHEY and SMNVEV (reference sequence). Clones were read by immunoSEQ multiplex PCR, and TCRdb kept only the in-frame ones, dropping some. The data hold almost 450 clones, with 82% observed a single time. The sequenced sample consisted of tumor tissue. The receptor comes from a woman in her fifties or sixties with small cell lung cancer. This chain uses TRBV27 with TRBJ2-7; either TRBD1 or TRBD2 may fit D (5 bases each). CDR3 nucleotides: TGTGCCAGCAGGGGGGTTCGTCTTTACGAGCAGTACTTC. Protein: CASRGVRLYEQYF.